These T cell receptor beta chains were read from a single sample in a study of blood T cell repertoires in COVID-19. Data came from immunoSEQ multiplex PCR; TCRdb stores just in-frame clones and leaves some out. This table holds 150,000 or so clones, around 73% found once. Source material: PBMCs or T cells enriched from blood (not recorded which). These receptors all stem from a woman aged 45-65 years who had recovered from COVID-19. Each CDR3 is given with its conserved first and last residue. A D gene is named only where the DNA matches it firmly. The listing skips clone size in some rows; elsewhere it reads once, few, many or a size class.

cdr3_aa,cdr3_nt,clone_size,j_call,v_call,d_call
CASSSSGTTSGDTQYF,TGTGCCAGCAGTTCCTCCGGGACCACGAGCGGGGATACGCAGTATTTT,.,TRBJ2-3,TRBV6-5,.
CASGTGFNEKLFF,TGTGCCAGCGGGACAGGGTTTAATGAAAAACTGTTTTTT,.,TRBJ1-4,TRBV6-5,TRBD1
CASSLEGQGPFSGNTIYF,TGTGCCAGCAGCTTAGAGGGACAGGGGCCTTTCTCTGGAAACACCATATATTTT,.,TRBJ1-3,TRBV7-2,TRBD1
CASSPRWGGGESTGELFF,TGTGCCAGCAGCCCCCGTTGGGGCGGGGGGGAAAGTACCGGGGAGCTGTTTTTT,once,TRBJ2-2,TRBV9,TRBD2
CASSRLRLQGDYGYTF,TGTGCCAGCAGCCGGCTCCGTTTACAGGGCGACTATGGCTACACCTTC,few,TRBJ1-2,TRBV5-6,.
CASSSRWNTEAFF,TGTGCCAGCAGTTCCAGGTGGAACACTGAAGCTTTCTTT,.,TRBJ1-1,TRBV7-8,.
CASSLEQGPLTYGYTF,TGCGCCAGCAGCTTGGAGCAGGGCCCTTTAACCTATGGCTACACCTTC,.,TRBJ1-2,TRBV5-1,.
CASSQVTGVDAFF,TGTGCCAGCAGCCAAGTTACAGGGGTGGACGCTTTCTTT,.,TRBJ1-1,TRBV3-1/TRBV3-2,TRBD1
CASSLAVAAEAFF,TGTGCCAGCAGCTTAGCGGTTGCGGCTGAAGCTTTCTTT,many,TRBJ1-1,TRBV11-2,.
CASSQGQIHEKLFF,TGTGCCAGCAGCCAGGGACAGATTCATGAAAAACTGTTTTTT,.,TRBJ1-4,TRBV7-9,TRBD1
CSAQNTYTQYF,TGCAGTGCTCAGAACACATATACGCAGTATTTT,.,TRBJ2-3,TRBV20-1,.
CASSSGVSSYNEQFF,TGTGCCAGCAGTAGCGGGGTTAGCTCCTACAATGAGCAGTTCTTC,.,TRBJ2-1,TRBV9,TRBD2
CASSQVATGGSLMRFF,TGTGCCAGCAGCCAAGTCGCGACAGGGGGCAGTTTGATGCGGTTCTTC,.,TRBJ2-7,TRBV3-1/TRBV3-2,TRBD1
CASRLGPGTNEKLFF,TGTGCCAGCCGCTTAGGGCCGGGGACTAATGAAAAACTGTTTTTT,.,TRBJ1-4,TRBV27,.
CASSGPVATYQETQYF,TGTGCCAGCTCGGGCCCGGTAGCGACATACCAAGAGACCCAGTACTTC,.,TRBJ2-5,TRBV5-4,.
CASSLAPPLEPYEQYF,TGCGCCAGCAGCTTGGCACCCCCCTTGGAGCCCTACGAGCAGTACTTC,.,TRBJ2-7,TRBV5-1,.
CASSYGTPRGSGNTIYF,TGTGCCAGCAGTTACGGCACCCCTCGGGGTTCTGGAAACACCATATATTTT,few,TRBJ1-3,TRBV13,.
CASSPRMRGLGIEQYF,TGTGCCAGCAGTCCTAGGATGCGGGGGCTAGGAATAGAGCAGTACTTC,few,TRBJ2-7,TRBV28,.
CASSPSRMDTEAFF,TGTGCCAGCAGCCCCTCCAGGATGGACACTGAAGCTTTCTTT,once,TRBJ1-1,TRBV11-2,.
CASSVQGAGYTF,TGTGCCAGTAGTGTACAGGGGGCCGGCTACACCTTC,.,TRBJ1-2,TRBV19,TRBD1
CASSVMEAASGYTF,TGTGCCAGCAGCGTGATGGAGGCAGCCTCTGGCTACACCTTC,.,TRBJ1-2,TRBV9,.
CASSLLAGNTIYF,TGTGCCAGCAGCTTGTTAGCTGGAAACACCATATATTTT,.,TRBJ1-3,TRBV3-1/TRBV3-2,.
CASSSGVYGYTF,TGTGCCAGCAGTTCAGGGGTCTATGGCTACACCTTC,few,TRBJ1-2,TRBV28,.
CASSEGSGTGAYEQYF,TGCGCCAGCAGTGAAGGTTCCGGGACAGGGGCCTACGAGCAGTACTTC,.,TRBJ2-7,TRBV10-1,TRBD1
CASSLMDRANNEQFF,TGTGCCAGCAGCTTGATGGACAGGGCTAACAATGAGCAGTTCTTC,.,TRBJ2-1,TRBV9,TRBD1
CATSDVGTSGGKQFF,TGTGCCACCAGTGATGTGGGGACTAGCGGGGGAAAACAGTTCTTC,few,TRBJ2-1,TRBV24-1,TRBD2